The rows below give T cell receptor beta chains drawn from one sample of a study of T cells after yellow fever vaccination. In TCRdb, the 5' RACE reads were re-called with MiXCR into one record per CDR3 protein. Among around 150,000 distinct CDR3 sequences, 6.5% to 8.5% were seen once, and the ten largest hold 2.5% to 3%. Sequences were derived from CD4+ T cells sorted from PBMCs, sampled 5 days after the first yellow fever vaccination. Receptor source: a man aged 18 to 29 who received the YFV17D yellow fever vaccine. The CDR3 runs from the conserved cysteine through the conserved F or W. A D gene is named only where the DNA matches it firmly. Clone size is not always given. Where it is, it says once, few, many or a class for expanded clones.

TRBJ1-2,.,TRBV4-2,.,TGTGCCAGCAGCCAAGATAGCGCTAAGCCAGGGATTGTGGGCTACACCTTC,CASSQDSAKPGIVGYTF
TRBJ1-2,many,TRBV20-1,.,TGCAGTGCTAGGGCCCAGACGTTTGGCTACACCTTC,CSARAQTFGYTF
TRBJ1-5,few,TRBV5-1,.,TGCGCCAGCAGCTCAGGGGACTTGATCAATCAGCCCCAGCATTTT,CASSSGDLINQPQHF
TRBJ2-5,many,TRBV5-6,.,TGTGCCAGCAGCGCACAGGGTTTTGGAGAGACCCAGTACTTC,CASSAQGFGETQYF
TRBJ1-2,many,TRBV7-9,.,TGTGCCAGCAGCCCCGACGTAACATATGGCTACACCTTC,CASSPDVTYGYTF
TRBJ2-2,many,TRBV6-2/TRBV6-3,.,TGTGCCAGCAGTTATGGGTCCACGAACACCGGGGAGCTGTTTTTT,CASSYGSTNTGELFF
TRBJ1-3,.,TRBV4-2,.,TGTGCCAGCAGCCAAGGCGTGAGCTCTGGAAACACCATATATTTT,CASSQGVSSGNTIYF
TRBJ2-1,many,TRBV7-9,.,TGTGCCAGCAGCCGACAACCCCAAGGCAATGAGCAGTTCTTC,CASSRQPQGNEQFF
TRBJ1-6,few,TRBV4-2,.,TGTGCCAGCAGCCAAGGCTTGAGACCCCTCCACTTT,CASSQGLRPLHF
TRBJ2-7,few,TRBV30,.,TGTGCCTGGAGTGTGGGGTTTAGGCAGTACTTC,CAWSVGFRQYF
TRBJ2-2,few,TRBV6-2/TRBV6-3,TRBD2,TGTGCCAGCAGCATAGCGGGGGGGCAGAACACCGGGGAGCTGTTTTTT,CASSIAGGQNTGELFF
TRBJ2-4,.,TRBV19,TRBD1,TGTGCCAGTAGTGACAGGGGGCCTAAAAACATTCAGTACTTC,CASSDRGPKNIQYF
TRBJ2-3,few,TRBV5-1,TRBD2,TGCGCCAGCAGCTCCGGGACTAGCGGGGGGCTGACAGATACGCAGTATTTT,CASSSGTSGGLTDTQYF
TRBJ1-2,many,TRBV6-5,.,TGTGCCAGCAGTTATAGTGGTGTATTGGCGGGAAAAGGAGGCTACACCTTC,CASSYSGVLAGKGGYTF
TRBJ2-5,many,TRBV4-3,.,TGCGCCAGCAGCCAAGTAACACAGCGACTCCAAGAGACCCAGTACTTC,CASSQVTQRLQETQYF
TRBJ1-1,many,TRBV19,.,TGTGCCAGTAGTAGCTGGGGAGTAGAGGCTGAAGCTTTCTTT,CASSSWGVEAEAFF
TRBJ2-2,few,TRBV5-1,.,TGCGCCAGCAGCTCGTATATCAGGAACAGGGTATTCGTAAACACCGGGGAGCTGTTTTTT,CASSSYIRNRVFVNTGELFF
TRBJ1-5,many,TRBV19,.,TGTGCCAGTAACTCCCGGGTAAGGGGAAGCAATCAGCCCCAGCATTTT,CASNSRVRGSNQPQHF
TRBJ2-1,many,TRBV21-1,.,TGTGCCAGCGCCACGTCAGCGGCTCAAGGGGAGCAGTTCTTC,CASATSAAQGEQFF
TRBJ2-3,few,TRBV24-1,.,TGTGCCACCAGTGATCGTCAGCTTAGCACAGATACGCAGTATTTT,CATSDRQLSTDTQYF
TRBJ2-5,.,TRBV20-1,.,TGCAGTGCTATCGGGCGGAGGGAGACCCAGTACTTC,CSAIGRRETQYF
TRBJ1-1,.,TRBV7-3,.,TGTGCCAGCAGCTTAATTCCACGGGACACTGAAGCTTTCTTT,CASSLIPRDTEAFF
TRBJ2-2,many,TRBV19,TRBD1,TGTGCCAGTACCCCCTCGACAGGGTTTGTCGGGGAGCTGTTTTTT,CASTPSTGFVGELFF
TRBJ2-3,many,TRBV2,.,TGTGCCAGCAGGCCCCAGGAGTTCACGCAGTATTTT,CASRPQEFTQYF
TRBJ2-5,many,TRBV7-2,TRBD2,TGTGCCAGCAGCTTAAGTTCTAGCGGCGGCCAAGAGACCCAGTACTTC,CASSLSSSGGQETQYF
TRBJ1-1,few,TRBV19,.,TGTGCCAGTAGAAGTGGGGGCACTGAAGCTTTCTTT,CASRSGGTEAFF
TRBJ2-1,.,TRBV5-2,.,TGTCAGTGCAGCCTCCCTCTAGGTCGCTCCTACAATGAGCAGTTCTTC,CQCSLPLGRSYNEQFF
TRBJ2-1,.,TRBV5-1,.,TGCGCCAGCAGCTTCGGACAGCCCTACAATGAGCAGTTCTTC,CASSFGQPYNEQFF
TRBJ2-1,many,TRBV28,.,TGTGCCAGCAGTCCAGGACACCTCTACAATGAGCAGTTCTTC,CASSPGHLYNEQFF
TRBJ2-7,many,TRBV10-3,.,TGTGCCATCAGTGGGACGGAGAGGTCCTACGAGCAGTACTTC,CAISGTERSYEQYF
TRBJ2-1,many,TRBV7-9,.,TGTGCCAGCACCTACTCTCCGGGACAAGGAAACAATGAGCAGTTCTTC,CASTYSPGQGNNEQFF
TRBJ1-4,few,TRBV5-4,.,TGTGCCAGCAGCACCCGGGACGGTAATGAAAAACTGTTTTTT,CASSTRDGNEKLFF
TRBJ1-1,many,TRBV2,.,TGTGCGAGTGGTGGCGCTGAAGCTTTCTTT,CASGGAEAFF
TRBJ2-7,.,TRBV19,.,TGTGCCAGTAGTCACAGAACCTACGAGCAGTACTTC,CASSHRTYEQYF